Listed here are 13 T cell receptor beta chains from one sample, sequenced in a study of tumor-infiltrating lymphocytes in oesophageal squamous cell carcinoma (TCRdb year 2016). Library method: PCR. TCRdb lists the instrument as Illumina HiSeq 2000. TCRdb reprocessed the public reads (quality trimming at Q25 with fastp, clone calling with MiXCR) and kept in-frame beta chains. Identical CDR3 protein sequences are pooled into one entry, listed with their most common genes and DNA. The sample table contains 20,000 or so distinct CDR3 sequences; only one count was recorded for around 40% of them. The ten most abundant clones make up 30% to 45% of the sample. The sample consisted of esophageal tumor tissue. These receptors originate from a male donor with esophageal squamous cell carcinoma.

By proportion, this clonotype is medium-sized. V usage is TRBV7-3 and J usage is TRBJ2-7, with D hard to call. Deletions cut 2 bases from V and 0 bases from J, with 5 bases between. Germline CDR1 SGHTA, CDR2 FQGTGA. There are 13 residues in the CDR3. CDR3: CASSLDGSYEQYF. CDR3 bases: TGTGCCAGCAGCTTAGACGGCTCCTACGAGCAGTACTTC.

The chain couples TRBV5-1 to TRBJ2-5; tentative D call: TRBD1 (6 bases). The better agreement between TRBJ2-1 and the DNA end casts doubt on the J call. The CDR3 runs to 15 residues. From germline, CDR1 is SGHRS and CDR2 YFSETQ. This chain's CDR3 is CASSLGQGQNNEQFF. The CDR3 DNA is TGCGCCAGCAGCTTAGGCCAGGGGCAGAACAATGAGCAGTTCTTC.

The V and J genes are TRBV7-2 and TRBJ2-5; TRBD2 is a possible D gene (5 bases). V lost 6 bases, J lost 5 bases, and 22 bases lay in between. CDR1 and CDR2 from the germline V gene are SGHTA and FQGNSA. The CDR3 covers 16 residues. CDR3 nucleotide sequence: TGTGCCAGCAGTCAACCCCCGGGGTTAGGAGAGGAGACCCAGTACTTC. This codes for CASSQPPGLGEETQYF.

The chain is built from TRBV7-3 and TRBJ2-7, with 12 bases fitting TRBD2. The J call may be in error: the DNA end matches TRBJ2-5 better. Germline V lookup: CDR1 SGHTA, CDR2 FQGTGA. This CDR3 has 17 residues. CDR3 coding DNA: TGTGCCAGCGAACCCGCTATAGGACTAGCGGGACAGGAGACCCAGTACTTC. Encoded protein: CASEPAIGLAGQETQYF.

Of note for this clonotype: Lacking the conserved final phenylalanine or tryptophan, this CDR3 likely reflects a read error. The DNA is omitted, as the CDR3 cannot be located on it reliably, and the CDR3 follows TCRdb's listing. The chain uses TRBV11-2 and TRBJ2-1; the table's D call TRBD2 went unverified against the DNA. From its first to its last residue, the CDR3 has 16 amino acids. The germline V gene has CDR1 SGHAT and CDR2 FQNNGV. The CDR3 sequence: CASSLGGAGSPLHFGN.

The rearrangement joins TRBV7-2 to TRBJ2-5; TRBD2 matches at 11 bases. The DNA end lines up better with TRBJ2-7; the J call may be wrong. Germline CDR1 reads SGHTA; CDR2 reads FQGNSA. This CDR3 has 15 residues. The CDR3 protein is CASSWGLADPYEQYF. As DNA, the CDR3 is TGTGCCAGCAGCTGGGGACTAGCGGATCCCTACGAGCAGTACTTC.

Many counts were recorded for this clonotype. This sequence joins TRBV27 and TRBJ1-4; weak D call: TRBD1 (6 bases). The germline CDR1 and CDR2 sequences are MNHEY and SMNVEV (reference sequence). The CDR3 is made up of 12 amino acids. V dropped 6 bases and J dropped 7 bases, with 9 bases sitting between them. CDR3 in amino acids: CASSPGAEKLFF. CDR3 bases: TGTGCCAGCAGCCCAGGGGCTGAAAAACTGTTTTTT.

This clonotype has at least ten counts. V gene TRBV24-1 combines with J gene TRBJ2-5; 9 bases map to TRBD2. J gave up 4 bases and V 5 bases, and 13 bases lay outside the gene matches. The germline V gene has CDR1 KGHDR and CDR2 SFDVKD. This CDR3 region has 17 residues. DNA of the CDR3: TGTGCCACCAGTGCCGGAGGTGGCGGGAGGGCCGGAGAGACCCAGTACTTC. Translation: CATSAGGGGRAGETQYF.

This clonotype was picked up many times. The chain links TRBV7-2 to TRBJ2-3; D is undetermined. The CDR3 totals 13 residues. Germline CDR1 SGHTA, CDR2 FQGNSA. V was clipped by 5 bases and J by 1 base, with 7 bases between them. CDR3 DNA sequence: TGTGCCAGCAGCCCTAGTCGCACAGATACGCAGTATTTT. Residues: CASSPSRTDTQYF.

With regard to this clonotype: A read error is possible here, since a much larger clone lies one base away. J is TRBJ2-4 and V is TRBV10-3, with unresolved D. This CDR3 has 18 residues. V lost 0 bases and J 13 bases, leaving 28 bases between the germline ends. Germline V gives CDR1 ENHRY, CDR2 SYGVKD. In DNA form, the CDR3 reads TGTGCCATCAGTGAGTCGTTCTCGGCGATTTCGGGTGACAATGAGCAGTACTTC. Translated, it gives CAISESFSAISGDNEQYF.

This clonotype has just a few counts. This chain connects TRBV7-2 to TRBJ2-5; D remains unclear. The J call is doubtful: the DNA matches TRBJ2-1 better. This CDR3 contains 12 residues. Germline-derived CDR1 and CDR2 are SGHTA and FQGNSA. The CDR3 coding sequence is TGTGCCAGCAGCTTAAGGGACAATGAGCAGTTCTTC. Protein product: CASSLRDNEQFF.

This clonotype was recorded many times. The chain employs TRBV5-4 and TRBJ1-2, with 9 bases fitting TRBD1. Germline CDR1 SGHNT, CDR2 YYREEE (reference sequence). There are 15 residues in the CDR3. The V segment lost 2 bases and the J segment 5 bases; nucleotides outside the gene matches: 7. For the CDR3, the DNA is TGTGCCAGCAGCTTAGGACAGGGGACCACTTATGGCTACACCTTC. As protein: CASSLGQGTTYGYTF.

In its sample, this clonotype is medium-sized (0.01 to 0.1%). A read error may explain this, as a much larger clone is one base away. The chain couples TRBV7-6 to TRBJ2-7, with TRBD1 matching 7 bases. V was clipped by 5 bases and J by 7 bases; unmatched bases: 8. Germline V gene data show CDR1 as SGHVS and CDR2 as FNYEAQ. CDR3 length: 13 residues. The CDR3 spells CASSQGDLNEQYF. As DNA, the CDR3 is TGTGCCAGCAGCCAGGGGGACCTCAATGAGCAGTACTTC.